This section outlines one T cell receptor (beta chain) sequence together with its context. The source of the sample is a study of PD-L1 blockade in urothelial cancer. Study at large: Timepoints chosen for blood analysis were 3 weeks (second dose) and 6 weeks after treatment start. Blood yielded a median of roughly 140,000 T cells per sample.

In germline, CDR1 is ENHRY, CDR2 SYGVKD. V was shortened by 6 bases and J by 2 bases, with 7 bases between the two germline ends. The CDR3 totals 12 residues. Synthetic spike-ins, TCR analog templates, were added into each PCR. Produced via immunoSEQ multiplex PCR; TCRdb's table is partial and in-frame only. The sample has some 45,000 clones, approximately 91% seen once. Stated time point: pretreatment peripheral blood. Sequenced here: PBMCs, sampled around atezolizumab (anti-PD-L1) treatment. This clonotype was sampled from a donor over 35 with urothelial cancer. The chain combines TRBV10-3 with TRBJ2-5; tentatively, D is TRBD2 (6 bases). The CDR3 nucleotides read TGTGCCATCAGGGGGGGTCAAGAGACCCAGTACTTC. As protein: CAIRGGQETQYF.